One sample yielded the 5 T cell receptor beta chains listed below, sequenced in a study of blood T cells in healthy people across ages. A second PCR of 7 to 11 cycles used a sample-barcoded 5' primer and a J-beta primer mix. MiXCR was run by TCRdb on the 5' RACE reads, yielding one entry per CDR3 protein. The sample includes 730,000 or so distinct CDR3 sequences, 43% of them seen just once. Specimen: blood. These receptors all come from a woman aged 60-70 years in good health.

The CDR3 loop reads CASSSTVGTSGYGYTF. The DNA of the CDR3 is TGTGCCAGCAGCAGTACGGTGGGCACCTCTGGCTATGGCTACACCTTC. The V call is TRBV28, the J call TRBJ1-2; D unclear. The CDR3 extends over 16 amino acids. CDR1 and CDR2 (germline): MDHEN, SYDVKM. Trimming cost V 6 bases and J 4 bases, with 21 bases left between them.

The chain employs TRBV20-1 and TRBJ2-3, with D uncertain. The CDR3 sequence is 13 residues long. Between the trimmed V and J ends, which lost 3 bases and 6 bases, there was a span of 13 bases. Germline CDR1 is DFQATT and CDR2 is SNEGSKA (reference sequence). The CDR3: CSARGPNGDTQYF. CDR3 nucleotide sequence: TGCAGTGCTAGGGGCCCGAACGGGGATACGCAGTATTTT.

The chain has TRBV7-8 and TRBJ1-2, with a tentative D call TRBD1 (5 bases). V was trimmed by 6 bases and J by 5 bases, leaving 13 bases between them. The CDR3 extends over 13 amino acids. Germline V gives CDR1 SGHVS, CDR2 FQNEAQ. CDR3 DNA: TGTGCCAGCAGAAACGACAGCGGTTATGGCTACACCTTC. It codes for CASRNDSGYGYTF.

In its sample, this clonotype was seen a few times. Written as DNA, the CDR3 is TGTGCCAGCAGCTTAGGTGGGGGACGGAATACTTATGAAGCTTTCTTT. Protein product: CASSLGGGRNTYEAFF. The chain couples TRBV7-2 to TRBJ1-1, with D possibly matching TRBD1 (5 bases). V was trimmed by 1 base and J by 7 bases, leaving 19 bases between them. Per germline, CDR1 SGHTA and CDR2 FQGNSA. The CDR3 has 16 residues.

The chain couples TRBV5-1 to TRBJ2-2; D is ambiguous. V was trimmed by 3 bases and J by 6 bases, leaving 9 bases between them. The CDR3 contains 13 residues. Germline V lookup: CDR1 SGHRS, CDR2 YFSETQ. CDR3 coding DNA: TGCGCCAGCAGCTCCGGACGATCCGGGGAGCTGTTTTTT. Its translation: CASSSGRSGELFF.